The present TCR beta chain was sequenced within a study of blood T cell repertoires in COVID-19. Generated by immunoSEQ multiplex PCR, the TCRdb table keeps only in-frame clones and is missing some. Of about 270,000 clones in the sample, 75% to 90% are singletons; the top ten hold around 2%. Germline-derived CDR1 and CDR2 are MGHRA and YSYEKL. The trim removed 3 bases at V and 5 bases at J, leaving 7 bases unmatched. The CDR3 contains 16 residues. The sequenced sample was PBMCs or T cells enriched from blood (not recorded which). The rearrangement joins TRBV4-1 to TRBJ1-6; 7 bases line up with TRBD1. The receptor was isolated from a woman aged 18-29 years who had recovered from COVID-19. The CDR3 region has the DNA TGCGCCAGCAGCCACGCGGACAGGAGGAATAATTCACCCCTCCACTTT. Protein product: CASSHADRRNNSPLHF.